This is a list of T cell receptor beta chains from one sample in a study of control samples from healthy donors and cancer patients. TCRdb's copy holds only in-frame clones and misses some; the assay was immunoSEQ multiplex PCR. Found here are more than 150,000 clones, around 90% of them singletons; the top ten hold 0.68%. Sequencing was carried out using blood. The receptors originated from a woman aged 25 to 39 in good health. CDR3s include the opening cysteine and the closing phenylalanine or tryptophan. The order of the fields is V gene, J gene, D gene, CDR3 DNA, CDR3 protein. A D gene is named only where the DNA matches it firmly.

TRBV30,TRBJ2-2,-,TGTGCCTGGAGGGTTTTTGAAACCGGGGAGCTGTTTTTT,CAWRVFETGELFF
TRBV6-2/TRBV6-3,TRBJ2-2,-,TGTGCCAGCAGTTACAGGGGACTTAGGGGAACCGGGGAGCTGTTTTTT,CASSYRGLRGTGELFF
TRBV9,TRBJ1-4,TRBD1,TGTGCCAGCGGTACAGGGGGCGGGAATGAAAAACTGTTTTTT,CASGTGGGNEKLFF
TRBV11-2,TRBJ2-3,-,TGTGCCAGCAGCGACCTTGGCCCTAGCACAGATACGCAGTATTTT,CASSDLGPSTDTQYF
TRBV3-1/TRBV3-2,TRBJ2-1,TRBD2,TGTGCCAGCAGCCAAGAATCCCCCGGGGAGGGATCCTACAATGAGCAGTTCTTC,CASSQESPGEGSYNEQFF
TRBV4-3,TRBJ2-1,TRBD2,TGCGCCAGCAGCCAAGCGTACCAGCGGGGGGGTTACAATGAGCAGTTCTTC,CASSQAYQRGGYNEQFF
TRBV27,TRBJ2-1,TRBD2,TGTGCCAGCAGTTTCGGGAGGGATGAGCAGTTCTTC,CASSFGRDEQFF
TRBV3-1/TRBV3-2,TRBJ1-1,-,TGTGCCAGCAGCCCTACCGTCCCCTTAACTGAAGCTTTCTTT,CASSPTVPLTEAFF
TRBV6-2/TRBV6-3,TRBJ2-1,-,TGTGCCAGCAGTTACCGGGTCTCAGCGAGCTCCTACAATGAGCAGTTCTTC,CASSYRVSASSYNEQFF
TRBV12-3/TRBV12-4,TRBJ2-1,-,TGTGCCAGCAGTTTACGGGAAATAAAGTTCTTC,CASSLREIKFF
TRBV3-1/TRBV3-2,TRBJ2-7,-,TGTGCCAGCAGCCTCCTGGAGCGGGCCTACGAGCAGTACTTC,CASSLLERAYEQYF
TRBV11-2,TRBJ1-6,-,TGTGCCAGCAGCTTACGCCGGACAGCGAATTGGCCCCTCCACTTT,CASSLRRTANWPLHF
TRBV11-2,TRBJ2-1,-,TGTGCCAGCAGCTTACCGGGAGTCCGCTACAATGAGCAGTTCTTC,CASSLPGVRYNEQFF
TRBV28,TRBJ1-5,-,TGTGCCAGCAGTCTAGGACAGCTCAATCAGCCCCAGCATTTT,CASSLGQLNQPQHF
TRBV6-5,TRBJ1-1,-,TGTGCCAGCAGTTACGGGATAATGAACACTGAAGCTTTCTTT,CASSYGIMNTEAFF
TRBV5-6,TRBJ1-2,-,TGTGCCAGCAGCTTGGGGGCTATAAACTATGGCTACACCTTC,CASSLGAINYGYTF
TRBV9,TRBJ2-3,TRBD2,TGTGCCAGCAGCGTAGCTACGTCTAGCGGCTCGGATACGCAGTATTTT,CASSVATSSGSDTQYF